This record looks at one T cell receptor beta chain sequence and its context. Its antigen remains unknown. These data originate in a study of T-cell reconstitution after alpha-beta-depleted transplantation in children. Study outcomes and limitations: Some patients' high day-60 TCRbeta diversity was traced to surviving recipient T cells and thymic progenitors. A year post-transplant, T-cell counts and diversity derived mostly from newly produced T cells. Reportedly, alpha-beta T cells present about two months post-transplant originated from several hundred expanded clones of graft origin.

CDR3 length: 17 amino acids. The germline gives CDR1 MNHNS, CDR2 SASEGT. With 7 bases removed from V and 0 bases from J, the gap between germline ends came to 16 bases. Molecular barcoding with unique molecular identifiers was used for the TCRbeta library. TCRdb re-called the PCR reads through MiXCR, storing one row per CDR3 protein. Here the sample spans 440,000 or so distinct CDR3 sequences, around 46% being singletons. The chain recombines TRBV6-1 with TRBJ2-6; D is perhaps TRBD2 (6 bases). This material consisted of PBMCs, taken before TCRalphabeta/CD19-depleted stem cell transplant. This TCR was sampled from a girl aged 2 to 10 with aplastic anemia, due to receive a stem cell transplant. CDR3 sequence (DNA): TGTGCCAGCAACCCGGGGCGGGATAACTCTGGGGCCAACGTCCTGACTTTC. Translating gives CASNPGRDNSGANVLTF.